Below, one T cell receptor (beta chain) is given with its context. This sample was taken from a study of blood T cell repertoires in COVID-19. On the study more broadly: Acute and convalescent COVID-19 samples came from the United States, Italy and Spain. The analysed material was cDNA or gDNA that came from T cells, B-cell-depleted T cells, or PBMCs.

In the source study's methods: Amplification of reference gene primers provided the estimated nucleated cell counts. Data came from immunoSEQ multiplex PCR; TCRdb stores just in-frame clones and leaves some out. For V, J and clone size, that table is used; D and trimming come from the DNA. The sample consists of about 210,000 clones, around 87% of them appearing once. The sequenced material came from peripheral blood. This clonotype was sampled from a man in his fifties or sixties who had recovered from COVID-19.

CDR3 bases: TGTGCCAGCAGTCCCCGAGCGGGGACCCAGTACTTC. Its protein is CASSPRAGTQYF. The chain is built from TRBV12-3 or TRBV12-4 and TRBJ2-5; TRBD2 is a possible D gene (6 bases). V lost 5 bases to trimming and J lost 7 bases, with 11 bases between them. This CDR3 is 12 amino acids long.